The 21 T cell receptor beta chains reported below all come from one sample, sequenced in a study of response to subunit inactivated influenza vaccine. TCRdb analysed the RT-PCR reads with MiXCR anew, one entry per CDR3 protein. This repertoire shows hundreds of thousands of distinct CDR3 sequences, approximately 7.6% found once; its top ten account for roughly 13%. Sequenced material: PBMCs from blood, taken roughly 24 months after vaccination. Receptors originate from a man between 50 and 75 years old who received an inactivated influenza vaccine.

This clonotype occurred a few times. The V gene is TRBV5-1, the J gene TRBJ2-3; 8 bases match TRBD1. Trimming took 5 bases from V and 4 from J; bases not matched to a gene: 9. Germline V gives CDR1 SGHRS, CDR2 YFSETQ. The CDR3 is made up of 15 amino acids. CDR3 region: CASSVLQGAADTQYF. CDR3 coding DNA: TGCGCCAGCAGTGTGTTGCAGGGGGCTGCAGATACGCAGTATTTT.

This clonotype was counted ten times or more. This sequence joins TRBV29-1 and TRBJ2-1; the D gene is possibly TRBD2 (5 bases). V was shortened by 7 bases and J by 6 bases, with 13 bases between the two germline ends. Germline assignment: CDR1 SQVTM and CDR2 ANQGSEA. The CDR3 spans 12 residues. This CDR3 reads CSAGTRANEQFF. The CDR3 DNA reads TGCAGCGCCGGCACTAGAGCCAATGAGCAGTTCTTC.

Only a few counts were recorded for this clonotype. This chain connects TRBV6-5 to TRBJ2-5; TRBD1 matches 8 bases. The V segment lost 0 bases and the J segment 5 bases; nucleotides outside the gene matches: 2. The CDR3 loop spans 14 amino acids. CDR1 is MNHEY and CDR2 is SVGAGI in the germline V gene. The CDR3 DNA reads TGTGCCAGCAGTTACTCGGACAGGGCTGAGACCCAGTACTTC. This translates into CASSYSDRAETQYF.

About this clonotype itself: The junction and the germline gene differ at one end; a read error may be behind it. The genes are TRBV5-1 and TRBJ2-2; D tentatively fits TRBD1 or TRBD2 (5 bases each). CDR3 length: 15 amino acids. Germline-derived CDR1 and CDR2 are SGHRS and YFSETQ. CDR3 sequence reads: CASSLRQTNTGEPFF. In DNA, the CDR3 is TGCGCCAGCAGCTTGAGACAGACTAACACCGGGGAGCCGTTTTTT. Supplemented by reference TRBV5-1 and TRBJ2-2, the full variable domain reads KAGVTQTPRYLIKTRGQQVTLSCSPISGHRSVSWYQQTPGQGLQFLFEYFSETQRNKGNFPGRFSGRQFSNSRSEMNVSTLELGDSALYLCASSLRQTNTGEPFFGEGSRLTVL.

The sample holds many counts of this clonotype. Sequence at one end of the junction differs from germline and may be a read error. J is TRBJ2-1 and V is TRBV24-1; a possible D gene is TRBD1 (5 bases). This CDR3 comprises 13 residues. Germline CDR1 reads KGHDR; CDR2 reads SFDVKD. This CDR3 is CATGDSGYNEQFF. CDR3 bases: TGTGCCACCGGTGACAGTGGCTACAATGAGCAGTTCTTC.

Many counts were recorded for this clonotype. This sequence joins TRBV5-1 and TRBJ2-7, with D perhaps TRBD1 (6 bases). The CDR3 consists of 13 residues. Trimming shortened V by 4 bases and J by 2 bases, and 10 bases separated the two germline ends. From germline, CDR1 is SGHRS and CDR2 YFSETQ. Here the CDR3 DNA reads TGCGCCAGCAGCAAAGGACAGACCTACGAGCAGTACTTC. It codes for CASSKGQTYEQYF.

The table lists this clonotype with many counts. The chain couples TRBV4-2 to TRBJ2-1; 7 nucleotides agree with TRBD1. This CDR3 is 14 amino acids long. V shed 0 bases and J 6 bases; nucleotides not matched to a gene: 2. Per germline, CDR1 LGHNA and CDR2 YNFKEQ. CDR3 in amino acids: CASSQDGTVNEQFF. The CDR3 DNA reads TGTGCCAGCAGCCAAGATGGGACAGTCAATGAGCAGTTCTTC.

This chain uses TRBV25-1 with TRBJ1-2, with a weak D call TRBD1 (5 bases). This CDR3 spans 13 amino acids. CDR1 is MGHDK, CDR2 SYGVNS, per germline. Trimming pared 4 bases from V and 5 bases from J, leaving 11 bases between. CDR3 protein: CASSGVGGYGYTF. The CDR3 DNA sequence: TGTGCCAGCAGTGGGGTTGGGGGGTATGGCTACACCTTC.

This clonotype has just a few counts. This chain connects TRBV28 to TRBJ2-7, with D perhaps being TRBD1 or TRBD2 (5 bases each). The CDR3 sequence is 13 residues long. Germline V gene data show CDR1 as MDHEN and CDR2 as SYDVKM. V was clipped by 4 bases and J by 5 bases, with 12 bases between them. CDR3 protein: CASSSYRDHEQYF. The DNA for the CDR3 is TGTGCCAGCAGTTCATACCGGGACCACGAGCAGTACTTC.

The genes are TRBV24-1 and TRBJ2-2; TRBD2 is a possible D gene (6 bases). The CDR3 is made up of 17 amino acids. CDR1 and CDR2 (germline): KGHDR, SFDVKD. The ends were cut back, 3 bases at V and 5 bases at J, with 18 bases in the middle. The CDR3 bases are TGTGCCACCAGTGATACCCACAGGCGGGGAAGGACCGGGGAGCTGTTTTTT. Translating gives CATSDTHRRGRTGELFF.

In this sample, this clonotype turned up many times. The CDR3 region is CASSQASGSLETQYF. CDR3 sequence (DNA): TGTGCCAGCAGCCAAGCTAGCGGGAGTCTAGAGACCCAGTACTTC. The chain carries TRBV3-1 and TRBJ2-5, with 10 bases identical to TRBD2. CDR3 length: 15 residues. CDR1 is LGHDT, CDR2 YNNKEL, per germline (reference sequence). The ends lost 1 base at V and 4 bases at J; junction bases unmatched: 3.

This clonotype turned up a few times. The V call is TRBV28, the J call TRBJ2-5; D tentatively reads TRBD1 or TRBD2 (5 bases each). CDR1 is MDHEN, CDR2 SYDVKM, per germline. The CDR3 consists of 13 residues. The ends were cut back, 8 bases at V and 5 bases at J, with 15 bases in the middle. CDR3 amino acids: CASRTSGTETQYF. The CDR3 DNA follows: TGTGCCAGCCGTACCTCCGGGACGGAGACCCAGTACTTC.

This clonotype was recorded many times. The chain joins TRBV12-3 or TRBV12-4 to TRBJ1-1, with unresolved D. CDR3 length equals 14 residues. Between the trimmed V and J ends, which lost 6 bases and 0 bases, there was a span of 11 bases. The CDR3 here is CASRPGPMNTEAFF. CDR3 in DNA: TGTGCCAGCAGGCCCGGACCGATGAACACTGAAGCTTTCTTT.

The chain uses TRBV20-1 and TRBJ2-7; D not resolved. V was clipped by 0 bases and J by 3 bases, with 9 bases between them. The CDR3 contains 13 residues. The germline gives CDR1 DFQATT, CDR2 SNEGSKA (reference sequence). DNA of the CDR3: TGCAGTGCTAGAGATACATTGAACTACGAGCAGTACTTC. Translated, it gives CSARDTLNYEQYF.

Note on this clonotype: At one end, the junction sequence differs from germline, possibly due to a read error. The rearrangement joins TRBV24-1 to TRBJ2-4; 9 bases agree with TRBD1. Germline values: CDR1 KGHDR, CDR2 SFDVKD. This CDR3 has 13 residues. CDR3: CANSDSDRGVRYF. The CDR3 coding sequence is TGTGCCAACAGTGATTCGGACAGGGGTGTTCGGTACTTC.

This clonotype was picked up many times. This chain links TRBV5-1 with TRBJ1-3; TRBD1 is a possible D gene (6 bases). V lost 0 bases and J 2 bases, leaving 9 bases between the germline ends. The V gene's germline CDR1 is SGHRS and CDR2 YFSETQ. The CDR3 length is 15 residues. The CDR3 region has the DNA TGCGCCAGCAGCTTGGCGCAGGGGACTGGAAACACCATATATTTT. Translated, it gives CASSLAQGTGNTIYF.

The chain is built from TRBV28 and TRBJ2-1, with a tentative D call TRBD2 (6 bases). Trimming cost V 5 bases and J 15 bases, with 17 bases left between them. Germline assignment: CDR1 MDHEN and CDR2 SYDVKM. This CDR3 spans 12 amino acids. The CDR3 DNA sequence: TGTGCCAGCAGTAAGCCGGGAGAGAGTCCGTTCTTC. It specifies CASSKPGESPFF.

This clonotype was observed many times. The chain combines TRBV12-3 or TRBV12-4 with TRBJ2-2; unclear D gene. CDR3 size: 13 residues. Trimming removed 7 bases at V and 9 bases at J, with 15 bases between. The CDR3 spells CASTELAARELFF. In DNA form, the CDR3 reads TGTGCCAGCACCGAATTGGCGGCCCGGGAGCTGTTTTTT.

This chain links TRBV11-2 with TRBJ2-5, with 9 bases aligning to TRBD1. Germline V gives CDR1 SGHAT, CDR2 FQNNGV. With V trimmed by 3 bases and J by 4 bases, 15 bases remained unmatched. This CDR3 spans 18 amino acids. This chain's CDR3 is CASSFFGIKQGAGETQYF. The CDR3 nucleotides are TGTGCCAGCAGCTTTTTCGGTATAAAACAGGGGGCAGGAGAGACCCAGTACTTC.

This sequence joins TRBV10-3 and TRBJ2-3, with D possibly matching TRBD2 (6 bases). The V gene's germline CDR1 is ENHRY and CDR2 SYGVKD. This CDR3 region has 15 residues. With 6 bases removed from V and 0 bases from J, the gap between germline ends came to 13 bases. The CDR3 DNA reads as TGTGCCATCAGGGGGACTCGCTCTAGCACAGATACGCAGTATTTT. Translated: CAIRGTRSSTDTQYF.

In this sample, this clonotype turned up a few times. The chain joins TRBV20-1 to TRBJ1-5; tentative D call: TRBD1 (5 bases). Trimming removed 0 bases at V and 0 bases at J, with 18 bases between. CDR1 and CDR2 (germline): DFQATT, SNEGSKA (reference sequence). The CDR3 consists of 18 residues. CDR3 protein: CSARDRGSRGDSNQPQHF. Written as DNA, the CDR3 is TGCAGTGCTAGAGATCGGGGCTCTCGAGGGGATAGCAATCAGCCCCAGCATTTT.